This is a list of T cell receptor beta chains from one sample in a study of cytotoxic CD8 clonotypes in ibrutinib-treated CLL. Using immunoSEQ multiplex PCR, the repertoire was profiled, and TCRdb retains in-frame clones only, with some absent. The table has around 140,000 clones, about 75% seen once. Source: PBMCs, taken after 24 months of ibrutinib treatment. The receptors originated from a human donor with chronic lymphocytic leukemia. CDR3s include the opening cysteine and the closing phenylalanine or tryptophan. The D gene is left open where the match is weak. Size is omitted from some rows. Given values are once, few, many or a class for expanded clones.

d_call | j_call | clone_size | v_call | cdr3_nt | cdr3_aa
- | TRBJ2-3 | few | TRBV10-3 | TGTGCCATCAGCCCGAGGAGGGAAACAGATACGCAGTATTTT | CAISPRRETDTQYF
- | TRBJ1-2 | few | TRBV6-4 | TGTGCCAGCAGTGACTCGGGCAGGGGAGACTATGGCTACACCTTC | CASSDSGRGDYGYTF
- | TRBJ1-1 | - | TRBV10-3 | TGTGCCATCGGCGCCTGGGGGGCTCGGTGGACTGAAGCTTTCTTT | CAIGAWGARWTEAFF
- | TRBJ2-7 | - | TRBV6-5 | TGTGCCAGCAGAACGGGGTGGACGGGCCTCTACGAGCAGTACTTC | CASRTGWTGLYEQYF
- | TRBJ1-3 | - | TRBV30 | TGTGCCTGGAGTCTGACTAGGGTGGCCATATATTTT | CAWSLTRVAIYF
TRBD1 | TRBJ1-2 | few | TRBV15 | TGTGCCACCAGCGGAATTATTACAGGGGAAGGCTACACCTTC | CATSGIITGEGYTF
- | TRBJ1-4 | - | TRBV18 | TGTGCCAGCTCGCCCCTGGGGACCACTAATGAAAAACTGTTTTTT | CASSPLGTTNEKLFF
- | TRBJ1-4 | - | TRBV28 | TGTGCCGTCTTCTCGGGGACTAATGAAAAACTGTTTTTT | CAVFSGTNEKLFF
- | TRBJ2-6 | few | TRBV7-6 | TGTGCCAGCAGCTTAGCACCAGGCAGCTCTGGGGCCAACGTCCTGACTTTC | CASSLAPGSSGANVLTF
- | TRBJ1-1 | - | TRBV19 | TGTGCCAGTAGGGGATACATGAACACTGAAGCTTTCTTT | CASRGYMNTEAFF
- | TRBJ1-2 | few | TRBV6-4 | TGTGCCGGCGGGGGCCCCGGACGCTATGGCTACACCTTC | CAGGGPGRYGYTF
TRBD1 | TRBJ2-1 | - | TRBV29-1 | TGCAGCGTCCGGGACAGGCACTACAATGAGCAGTTCTTC | CSVRDRHYNEQFF
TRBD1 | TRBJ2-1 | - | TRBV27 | TGTGCCAGCATCCAAGTAGGACAGGCCTCCTCTGAGCAGTTCTTC | CASIQVGQASSEQFF
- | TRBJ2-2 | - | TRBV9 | TGTGCCAGCAGCCCAGTCGGGAGCGAGAACACCGGGGAGCTGTTTTTT | CASSPVGSENTGELFF
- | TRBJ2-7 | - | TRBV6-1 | TGTGCCAGCAGGCGAGATATTTACGAGCAGTACTTC | CASRRDIYEQYF
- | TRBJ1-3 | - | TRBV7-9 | TGTGCCAGCAGCCTGCCTGCAGGCGGAAACACCATATATTTT | CASSLPAGGNTIYF
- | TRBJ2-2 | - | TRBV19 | TGTGCCAGTACCAGGTGGGCAGGGGCCGGGACCGGGGAGCTGTTTTTT | CASTRWAGAGTGELFF
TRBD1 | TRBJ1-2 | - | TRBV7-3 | TGTGCCAGCAGCCCGGGACAGGTGGGGGTCTATGGCTACACCTTC | CASSPGQVGVYGYTF
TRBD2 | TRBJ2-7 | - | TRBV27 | TGTGCCAGCAGTCCGGGCCGCGACCTAGCGGACTACGAGCAGTACTTC | CASSPGRDLADYEQYF
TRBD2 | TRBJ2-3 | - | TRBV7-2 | TGTGCCACGAAACTCAGCGGGGCCAAGGATACGCAGTATTTT | CATKLSGAKDTQYF
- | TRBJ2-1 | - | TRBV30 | TGTGCCTGGAGTGTCGGTGGAGAGCAGTTCTTC | CAWSVGGEQFF
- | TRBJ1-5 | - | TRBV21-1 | TGTGCCAGCAGCAAAGCGGCCGCGTTGGGCAATCAGCCCCAGCATTTT | CASSKAAALGNQPQHF
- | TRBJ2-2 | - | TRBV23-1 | TGCGCCAGCAGTCATGGGGCCGGGGAGCTGTTTTTT | CASSHGAGELFF
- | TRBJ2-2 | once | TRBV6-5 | TGTGCCAGCAGAACCACAGGGGAGGGCACCGGGGAGCTGTTTTTT | CASRTTGEGTGELFF
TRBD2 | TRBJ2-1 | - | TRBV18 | TGTGCCAGCTCATCACTAGCGGGAGGGCCCAATGAGCAGTTCTTC | CASSSLAGGPNEQFF
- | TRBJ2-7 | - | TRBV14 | TGTGCCAGCAGCCAACGGTTGCACACCCGAAAAACCTACGAGCAGTACTTC | CASSQRLHTRKTYEQYF
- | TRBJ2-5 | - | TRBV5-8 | TGTGCCAGCAGCTTTGCGGAGACCCAGTACTTC | CASSFAETQYF
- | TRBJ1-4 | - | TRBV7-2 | TGTGCCAGCAGCCCCCAAGGCGGGGGGAACAATGAAAAACTGTTTTTT | CASSPQGGGNNEKLFF
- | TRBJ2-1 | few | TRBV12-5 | TGTGCTAGTGGGGCCTACAATGAGCAGTTCTTC | CASGAYNEQFF